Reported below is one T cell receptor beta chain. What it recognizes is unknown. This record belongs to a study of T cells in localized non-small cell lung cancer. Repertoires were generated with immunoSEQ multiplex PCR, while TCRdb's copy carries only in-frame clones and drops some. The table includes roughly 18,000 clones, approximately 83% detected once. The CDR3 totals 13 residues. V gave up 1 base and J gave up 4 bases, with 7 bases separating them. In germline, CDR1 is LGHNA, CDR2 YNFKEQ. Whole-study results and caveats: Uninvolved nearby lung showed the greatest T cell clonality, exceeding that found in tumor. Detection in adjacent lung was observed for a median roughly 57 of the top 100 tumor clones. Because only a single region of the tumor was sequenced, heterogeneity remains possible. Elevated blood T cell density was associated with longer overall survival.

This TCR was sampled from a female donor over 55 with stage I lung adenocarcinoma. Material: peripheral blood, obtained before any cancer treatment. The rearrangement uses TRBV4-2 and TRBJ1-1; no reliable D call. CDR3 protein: CASSQAVGTEAFF. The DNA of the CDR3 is TGTGCCAGCAGCCAAGCAGTAGGCACTGAAGCTTTCTTT.